The T cell receptor beta chain under discussion was sequenced for a study of breast tumors, draining lymph nodes, adjacent tissues. Study findings and constraints: Data only fit, rather than demonstrated, lymph node origin of most tumor T cells. Compared with lymph nodes, tumors were less diverse; compared with nontumor tissue, more.

TCRdb fed the multiplex PCR reads into MiXCR, producing one record per CDR3 protein. This sample has about 47,000 distinct CDR3 sequences, with about 23% found just once. Turning to this clonotype: Its antigen is unidentified. A much larger clone differs from this one at a single base, so this may be a read error.

The CDR3 is 13 residues long. The germline V gene encodes CDR1 SGHAT and CDR2 FQNNGV. Sequences were obtained from breast tumor tissue. The clonotype was recovered from a female donor with breast cancer. Some clones in this sample may be carry-over from other donors' samples. This chain links TRBV11-2 with TRBJ2-7; the D gene is possibly TRBD2 (6 bases). This CDR3 reads CARSPDYSYEQYF. DNA for the CDR3: TGTGCCCGCAGCCCGGACTACTCCTACGAGCAGTACTTC.